These T cell receptor beta chains were read from a single sample in a study of PD-1 blockade in classical Hodgkin lymphoma. Using immunoSEQ multiplex PCR, the repertoire was profiled, and TCRdb retains in-frame clones only, with some absent. The table has approximately 15,000 clones, around nine tenths seen once. This specimen was CD8+ T cells from blood, taken before the fourth cycle of nivolumab. The receptor source for this set is a human donor with classical Hodgkin lymphoma. Both conserved end residues are trimmed from each CDR3.

V gene | CDR3 length | CDR3 protein
TRBV5-5 | 10 | ASFGKTYEQY
TRBV28 | 13 | ASSRDREVGYEQY
TRBV28 | 14 | ASSLILPVRSDTQY
TRBV7-9 | 13 | ASSHEGGLGTEAF
TRBV27 | 13 | ASSPRARPPYEQY
TRBV14 | 12 | ASSQTGLTDTQY
TRBV11-1 | 13 | ASRNLYDDGNTIY
TRBV4-2 | 15 | ASSHQSSGGSSYEQY
TRBV2 | 10 | ASSESTDTQY
TRBV2 | 10 | ASSGHSYEQY
TRBV13 | 13 | ASSPTGAGEETQY
TRBV4-1 | 14 | ASSQDYRTYNSPLH
TRBV7-8 | 11 | ASSGQTDREQF
TRBV2 | 11 | ASSVRQNQPQH